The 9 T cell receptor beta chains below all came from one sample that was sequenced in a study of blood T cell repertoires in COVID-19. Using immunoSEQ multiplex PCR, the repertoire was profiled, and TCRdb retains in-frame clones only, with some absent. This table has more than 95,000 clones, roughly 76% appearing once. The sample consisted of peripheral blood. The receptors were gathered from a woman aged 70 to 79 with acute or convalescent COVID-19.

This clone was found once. CDR3 residues: CASSGTATSGANVLTF. CDR3 in DNA: TGTGCCAGCAGCGGGACAGCCACCTCTGGGGCCAACGTCCTGACTTTC. The chain combines TRBV6-2 or TRBV6-3 with TRBJ2-6, with TRBD1 identical over 7 bases. Germline CDR1 and CDR2: MNHEY and SVGEGT. Trimming at V came to 6 bases and at J to 0 bases, leaving 5 bases not matched to a gene. CDR3 size: 16 residues.

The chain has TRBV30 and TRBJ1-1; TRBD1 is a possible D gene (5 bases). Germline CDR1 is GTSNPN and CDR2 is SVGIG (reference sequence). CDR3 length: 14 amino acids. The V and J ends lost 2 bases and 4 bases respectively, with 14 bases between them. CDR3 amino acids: CAWSSIRGGTEAFF. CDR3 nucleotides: TGTGCCTGGAGTAGCATAAGGGGAGGCACTGAAGCTTTCTTT. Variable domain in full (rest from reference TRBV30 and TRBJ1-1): SQTIHQWPATLVQPVGSPLSLECTVEGTSNPNLYWYRQAAGRGLQLLFYSVGIGQISSEVPQNLSASRPQDRQFILSSKKLLLSDSGFYLCAWSSIRGGTEAFFGQGTRLTVV.

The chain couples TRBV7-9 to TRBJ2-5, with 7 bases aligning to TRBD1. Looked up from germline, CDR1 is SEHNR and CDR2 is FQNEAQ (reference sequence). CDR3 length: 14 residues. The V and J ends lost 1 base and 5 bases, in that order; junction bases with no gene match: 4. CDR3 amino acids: CASSLGDSRETQYF. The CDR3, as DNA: TGTGCCAGCAGCTTAGGGGACAGCAGGGAGACCCAGTACTTC.

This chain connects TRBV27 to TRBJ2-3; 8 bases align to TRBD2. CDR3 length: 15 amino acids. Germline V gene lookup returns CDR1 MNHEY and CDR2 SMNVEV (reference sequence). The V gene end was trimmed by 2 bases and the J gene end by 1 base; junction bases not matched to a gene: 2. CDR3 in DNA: TGTGCCAGCAGTTTAGGGCGGGGGGGCACAGATACGCAGTATTTT. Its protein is CASSLGRGGTDTQYF.

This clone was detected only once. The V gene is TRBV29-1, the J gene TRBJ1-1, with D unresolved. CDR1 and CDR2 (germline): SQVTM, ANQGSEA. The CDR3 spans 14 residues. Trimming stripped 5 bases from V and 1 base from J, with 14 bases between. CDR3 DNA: TGCAGCGTTTCATCCACAAGACAGAACACTGAAGCTTTCTTT. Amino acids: CSVSSTRQNTEAFF.

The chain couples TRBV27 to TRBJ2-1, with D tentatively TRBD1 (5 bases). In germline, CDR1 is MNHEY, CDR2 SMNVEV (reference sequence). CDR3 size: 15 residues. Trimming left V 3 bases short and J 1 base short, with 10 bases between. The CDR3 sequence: CASSFSGKSYNEQFF. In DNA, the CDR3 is TGTGCCAGCAGTTTCTCAGGGAAGTCCTACAATGAGCAGTTCTTC.

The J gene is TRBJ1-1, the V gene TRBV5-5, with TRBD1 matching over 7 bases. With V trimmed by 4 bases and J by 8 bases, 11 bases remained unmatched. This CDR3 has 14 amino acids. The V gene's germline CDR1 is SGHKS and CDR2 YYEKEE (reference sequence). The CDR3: CASSISGGRLEAFF. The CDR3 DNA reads TGTGCCAGCAGCATTTCAGGGGGGCGGCTGGAAGCTTTCTTT.

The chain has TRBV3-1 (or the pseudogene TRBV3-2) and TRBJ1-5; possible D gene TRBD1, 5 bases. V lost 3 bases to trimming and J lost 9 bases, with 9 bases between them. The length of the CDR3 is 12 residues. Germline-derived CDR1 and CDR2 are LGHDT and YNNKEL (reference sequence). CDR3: CASSQGPRPQHF. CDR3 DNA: TGTGCCAGCAGCCAGGGGCCTCGGCCCCAGCATTTT.

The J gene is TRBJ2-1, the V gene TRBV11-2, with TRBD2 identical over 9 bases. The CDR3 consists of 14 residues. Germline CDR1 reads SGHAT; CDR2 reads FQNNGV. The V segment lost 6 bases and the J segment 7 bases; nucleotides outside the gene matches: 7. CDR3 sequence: CASSISGRLNEQFF. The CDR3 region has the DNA TGTGCCAGCAGTATTAGCGGGAGATTGAATGAGCAGTTCTTC.